These 23 T cell receptor beta chains came from one sample sequenced in a study of pediatric ulcerative colitis. Data came from immunoSEQ multiplex PCR; TCRdb stores just in-frame clones and leaves some out. The sample shows 55,000 to 70,000 clones, about 87% of them seen only once. The specimen sequenced was blood. These TCRs come from a boy between 10 and 17 years old who was a control in a study of pediatric ulcerative colitis.

This chain connects TRBV5-1 to TRBJ1-2, with D unresolved. The CDR3 is made up of 15 amino acids. Between the trimmed V and J ends, which lost 2 bases and 0 bases, there was a span of 11 bases. CDR1 and CDR2 from the germline V gene are SGHRS and YFSETQ. Here the CDR3 reads CASSLRTGTNYGYTF. The CDR3 DNA sequence: TGCGCCAGCAGCTTACGGACGGGGACTAACTATGGCTACACCTTC.

This sequence joins TRBV7-2 and TRBJ2-3; a weak D match, TRBD1 (5 bases). With 2 bases removed from V and 3 bases from J, the gap between germline ends came to 12 bases. This CDR3 comprises 15 residues. Germline CDR1 is SGHTA and CDR2 is FQGNSA. CDR3 sequence: CASSLNTGPTDTQYF. As DNA, the CDR3 is TGTGCCAGCAGCTTAAATACAGGTCCGACAGATACGCAGTATTTT. Full variable domain (outside the CDR3, taken from reference TRBV7-2 and TRBJ2-3): GAGVSQSPSNKVTEKGKDVELRCDPISGHTALYWYRQSLGQGLEFLIYFQGNSAPDKSGLPSDRFSAERTGGSVSTLTIQRTQQEDSAVYLCASSLNTGPTDTQYFGPGTRLTVL.

The chain has TRBV2 and TRBJ2-4; 15 bases are a match to TRBD2. Germline assignment: CDR1 SNHLY and CDR2 FYNNEI. The CDR3 totals 18 residues. V lost 7 bases and J lost 3; bases outside the gene matches: 10. Written as DNA, the CDR3 is TGTGCCAGCACCAGACCCGGGACTAGCGGGGGGTACAAAAACATTCAGTACTTC. Its translation is CASTRPGTSGGYKNIQYF.

The J gene is TRBJ1-5, the V gene TRBV7-9; D is unresolved. CDR1 SEHNR and CDR2 FQNEAQ come from the germline V gene (reference sequence). There are 15 residues in the CDR3. The V end lost 5 bases, the J end lost 4 bases, and 15 bases lay between the germline ends. CDR3 DNA: TGTGCCAGCAGCCCCTTGCCAGGAGAGAATCAGCCCCAGCATTTT. It specifies CASSPLPGENQPQHF.

The chain employs TRBV5-1 and TRBJ2-7, with 12 nucleotides matching TRBD2. The V and J ends lost 3 bases and 4 bases, in that order; junction bases with no gene match: 2. CDR1 and CDR2 from the germline V gene are SGHRS and YFSETQ. This CDR3 is built from 14 residues. CDR3 in amino acids: CASSWTSGTYEQYF. The CDR3 DNA sequence: TGCGCCAGCAGCTGGACTAGCGGGACGTACGAGCAGTACTTC. Together with reference TRBV5-1 and TRBJ2-7, the CDR3 gives the full variable domain: KAGVTQTPRYLIKTRGQQVTLSCSPISGHRSVSWYQQTPGQGLQFLFEYFSETQRNKGNFPGRFSGRQFSNSRSEMNVSTLELGDSALYLCASSWTSGTYEQYFGPGTRLTVT.

This chain connects TRBV5-6 to TRBJ2-1; 9 bases agree with TRBD2. Trimming removed 4 bases from V and 5 bases from J; junction bases left unmatched: 7. The CDR3 consists of 15 residues. Germline V lookup: CDR1 SGHDT, CDR2 YYEEEE. The CDR3 sequence is CASSGAGGIHNEQFF. The CDR3, as DNA: TGTGCCAGCAGCGGCGCGGGGGGGATTCACAATGAGCAGTTCTTC.

The J gene is TRBJ1-1, the V gene TRBV10-3; TRBD1 matches 8 bases. CDR1 and CDR2 from the germline V gene are ENHRY and SYGVKD. With V trimmed by 6 bases and J by 4 bases, 10 bases remained unmatched. CDR3 length equals 15 residues. For the CDR3, the DNA is TGTGCCATCAGGGCTTCAGGGGGCGCGGGCACTGAAGCTTTCTTT. This encodes CAIRASGGAGTEAFF.

V is TRBV13 and J is TRBJ2-7; the D gene is possibly TRBD1 (5 bases). Germline CDR1 PRHDT, CDR2 FYEKMQ (reference sequence). CDR3 length equals 14 residues. The ends were cut back, 2 bases at V and 3 bases at J, with 11 bases in the middle. The CDR3 region has the DNA TGTGCCAGCAGCTTACGGAGAGACAGCTACGAGCAGTACTTC. The encoded protein is CASSLRRDSYEQYF. Looking up the rest from reference TRBV13 and TRBJ2-7 gives the full variable domain: AAGVIQSPRHLIKEKRETATLKCYPIPRHDTVYWYQQGPGQDPQFLISFYEKMQSDKGSIPDRFSAQQFSDYHSELNMSSLELGDSALYFCASSLRRDSYEQYFGPGTRLTVT.

The chain is built from TRBV4-1 and TRBJ2-7; perhaps TRBD2 as D (5 bases). The CDR3 runs to 15 residues. Germline assignment: CDR1 MGHRA and CDR2 YSYEKL. Trimming pared 0 bases from V and 1 base from J, leaving 10 bases between. The CDR3 here is CASSQDRGSSYEQYF. Written as DNA, the CDR3 is TGCGCCAGCAGCCAAGATCGGGGAAGTTCCTACGAGCAGTACTTC.

The rearrangement uses TRBV27 and TRBJ1-4; D is ambiguous. The CDR3 has 15 amino acids. Trimming removed 2 bases at V and 8 bases at J, with 15 bases between. Germline CDR1 MNHEY, CDR2 SMNVEV (reference sequence). The CDR3 DNA reads TGTGCCAGCAGTTTAAAGGGCGCCCCCCCCGAAAAACTGTTTTTT. The encoded protein is CASSLKGAPPEKLFF. Together with reference TRBV27 and TRBJ1-4, the CDR3 gives the full variable domain: EAQVTQNPRYLITVTGKKLTVTCSQNMNHEYMSWYRQDPGLGLRQIYYSMNVEVTDKGDVPEGYKVSRKEKRNFPLILESPSPNQTSLYFCASSLKGAPPEKLFFGSGTQLSVL.

The chain is built from TRBV5-6 and TRBJ2-5; D is uncertain. V was trimmed by 0 bases and J by 5 bases, leaving 14 bases between them. Per germline, CDR1 SGHDT and CDR2 YYEEEE. The CDR3 covers 15 residues. The CDR3 sequence is CASSLEGGPMETQYF. CDR3 DNA sequence: TGTGCCAGCAGCTTGGAGGGTGGACCGATGGAGACCCAGTACTTC.

The chain carries TRBV27 and TRBJ2-3, with D tentatively TRBD2 (5 bases). CDR3 size: 16 residues. CDR1 is MNHEY, CDR2 SMNVEV, per germline (reference sequence). Trimming pared 5 bases from V and 2 bases from J, leaving 17 bases between. CDR3 bases: TGTGCCAGCAGTCCCTCTGAGCGGATGGTCACAGATACGCAGTATTTT. It translates to CASSPSERMVTDTQYF.

This chain joins TRBV2 and TRBJ2-3; TRBD2 might be the D (5 bases). Deletions cut 6 bases from V and 0 bases from J, with 13 bases between. The germline V gene encodes CDR1 SNHLY and CDR2 FYNNEI. This CDR3 is built from 15 residues. The CDR3 is CASSGGFFSTDTQYF. The CDR3 region has the DNA TGTGCCAGCAGCGGCGGGTTTTTTAGCACAGATACGCAGTATTTT.

The chain links TRBV2 to TRBJ2-7; D is uncertain. The V and J ends lost 8 bases and 2 bases respectively, with 19 bases between them. The CDR3 is made up of 15 amino acids. Per the germline V gene, CDR1 is SNHLY and CDR2 is FYNNEI. The CDR3 nucleotides read TGTGCCAGCGCAAATCGTCCACAAACTACCTACGAGCAGTACTTC. This gives the protein CASANRPQTTYEQYF.

J is TRBJ1-4 and V is TRBV19; TRBD1 aligns across 8 bases. Germline V lookup: CDR1 LNHDA, CDR2 SQIVND (reference sequence). The CDR3 totals 16 residues. V was pared by 0 bases and J by 6 bases, with 6 bases of the junction left unmatched. The CDR3 DNA reads TGTGCCAGTAGTATAGATGGGACAGGAGAAGATGAAAAACTGTTTTTT. This gives the protein CASSIDGTGEDEKLFF.

Only one count was recorded for this clone. The V gene is TRBV10-3, the J gene TRBJ2-1, with 12 bases that match TRBD2. This CDR3 spans 17 amino acids. Looked up from germline, CDR1 is ENHRY and CDR2 is SYGVKD. The V segment lost 2 bases and the J segment 9 bases; nucleotides outside the gene matches: 11. The CDR3 DNA sequence: TGTGCCATCAGTGAGCCCTGGCTAGCGGGGGGGCCGGGTGAGCAGTTCTTC. It is translated as CAISEPWLAGGPGEQFF.

This chain's CDR3 is CASSLGWGPHEQFF. The CDR3 bases are TGCGCCAGCAGCTTGGGTTGGGGGCCCCATGAGCAGTTCTTC. The chain has TRBV5-1 and TRBJ2-1; the D gene is possibly TRBD1 (6 bases). Trimming left V 0 bases short and J 8 bases short, with 12 bases between. Germline CDR1 reads SGHRS; CDR2 reads YFSETQ. The CDR3 is 14 residues long. The variable domain in full, completed from reference TRBV5-1 and TRBJ2-1, reads KAGVTQTPRYLIKTRGQQVTLSCSPISGHRSVSWYQQTPGQGLQFLFEYFSETQRNKGNFPGRFSGRQFSNSRSEMNVSTLELGDSALYLCASSLGWGPHEQFFGPGTRLTVL.

This clone was observed a single time. V is TRBV30 and J is TRBJ2-5; 11 bases map to TRBD2. Germline values: CDR1 GTSNPN, CDR2 SVGIG (reference sequence). The V segment lost 0 bases and the J segment 0 bases; nucleotides outside the gene matches: 9. This CDR3 is built from 18 residues. CDR3 in amino acids: CAWSVGKGLAENQETQYF. CDR3 bases: TGTGCCTGGAGTGTAGGTAAGGGACTAGCGGAAAACCAAGAGACCCAGTACTTC.

The chain is built from TRBV6-1 and TRBJ1-4; 7 bases fit TRBD1. This CDR3 comprises 14 residues. Germline V lookup: CDR1 MNHNS, CDR2 SASEGT. J was trimmed by 5 bases and V by 7 bases; bases with no gene match: 7. This CDR3 reads CASTQGDPNEKLFF. The DNA for the CDR3 is TGTGCCAGCACCCAGGGGGACCCAAATGAAAAACTGTTTTTT.

The chain combines TRBV6-6 with TRBJ2-1; 12 bases map to TRBD2. The CDR3 has 16 amino acids. Germline V gene data show CDR1 as MNHNY and CDR2 as SVGAGI (reference sequence). Unmatched junction bases numbered 9, after V lost 5 bases and J lost 7 bases. The CDR3 DNA sequence: TGTGCCAGCAGTATTGGACTAGCGGGGACGTCGAATGAGCAGTTCTTC. Translated: CASSIGLAGTSNEQFF.

The rearrangement uses TRBV7-2 and TRBJ2-7; possibly TRBD2 for D (6 bases). CDR1 and CDR2 from the germline V gene are SGHTA and FQGNSA. Trimming removed 1 base from V and 6 bases from J, with 13 bases in between. CDR3 length: 14 residues. CDR3 loop: CASSLEEGSAEQYF. CDR3 coding DNA: TGTGCCAGCAGCTTAGAGGAGGGTTCCGCCGAGCAGTACTTC. Combining the CDR3 with reference TRBV7-2 and TRBJ2-7 gives the whole variable domain GAGVSQSPSNKVTEKGKDVELRCDPISGHTALYWYRQSLGQGLEFLIYFQGNSAPDKSGLPSDRFSAERTGGSVSTLTIQRTQQEDSAVYLCASSLEEGSAEQYFGPGTRLTVT.

The chain carries TRBV9 and TRBJ2-2; D gene ambiguous. Trimming stripped 0 bases from V and 1 base from J, with 7 bases between. Looked up from germline, CDR1 is SGDLS and CDR2 is YYNGEE. CDR3 length equals 15 residues. The CDR3 DNA reads as TGTGCCAGCAGCGTAGATCCCCTGAACACCGGGGAGCTGTTTTTT. Protein: CASSVDPLNTGELFF.

The chain employs TRBV25-1 and TRBJ1-5, with D uncertain. The V gene lost 8 bases and the J gene lost 5 bases, with 16 bases spanning the gap. Germline CDR1 reads MGHDK; CDR2 reads SYGVNS. The CDR3 has 14 residues. The CDR3 DNA follows: TGTGCCAGCGGGTCAGGAGAGGTAGATCAGCCCCAGCATTTT. It yields the protein CASGSGEVDQPQHF.